This T cell receptor beta chain was profiled in a study of OX40 agonist ivuxolimab in advanced cancers. Trimming stripped 4 bases from V and 8 bases from J, with 16 bases between. CDR1 is SGDLS and CDR2 is YYNGEE in the germline V gene. The CDR3 is 14 amino acids. The protocol was immunoSEQ multiplex PCR, while the TCRdb copy is restricted to in-frame clones and leaves out a portion. The repertoire has tens of thousands of clones, approximately 90% of them found once; the top ten carry about 0.38%. This clone was seen once. The genes are TRBV9 and TRBJ2-1; D is perhaps TRBD1 (7 bases). This material consisted of CD4+ or CD8+ T cells sorted from blood, taken in a trial of the OX40 agonist ivuxolimab. The sequence derives from an adult with an advanced solid tumor such as melanoma, head and neck, liver or kidney cancer. Here the CDR3 reads CASSSQGRYYEQFF. The CDR3 DNA follows: TGTGCCAGCAGCTCACAGGGGAGGTACTATGAGCAGTTCTTC.